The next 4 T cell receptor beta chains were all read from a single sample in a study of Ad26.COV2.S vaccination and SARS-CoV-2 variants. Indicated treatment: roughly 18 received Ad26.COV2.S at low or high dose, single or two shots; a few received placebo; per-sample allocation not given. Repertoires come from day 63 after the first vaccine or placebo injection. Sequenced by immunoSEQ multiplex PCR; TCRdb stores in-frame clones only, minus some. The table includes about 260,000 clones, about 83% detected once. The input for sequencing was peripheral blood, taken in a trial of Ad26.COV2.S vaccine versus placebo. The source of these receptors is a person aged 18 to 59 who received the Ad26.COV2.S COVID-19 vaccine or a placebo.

The CDR3 spells CASSEERLNTEAFF. Here the CDR3 DNA reads TGTGCCAGCAGTGAGGAGCGATTGAACACTGAAGCTTTCTTT. The gene calls are TRBV6-1 and TRBJ1-1; D not certain. Germline-derived CDR1 and CDR2 are MNHNS and SASEGT. This CDR3 is 14 amino acids long. Trimming pared 3 bases from V and 0 bases from J, leaving 8 bases between.

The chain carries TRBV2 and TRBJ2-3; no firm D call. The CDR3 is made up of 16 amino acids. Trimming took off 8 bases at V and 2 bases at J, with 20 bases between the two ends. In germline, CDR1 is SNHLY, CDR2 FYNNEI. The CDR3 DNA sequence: TGTGCCAGCGACGTTAAGCCTATGGGCCTCACAGATACGCAGTATTTT. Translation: CASDVKPMGLTDTQYF. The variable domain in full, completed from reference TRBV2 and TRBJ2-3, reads EPEVTQTPSHQVTQMGQEVILRCVPISNHLYFYWYRQILGQKVEFLVSFYNNEISEKSEIFDDQFSVERPDGSNFTLKIRSTKLEDSAMYFCASDVKPMGLTDTQYFGPGTRLTVL.

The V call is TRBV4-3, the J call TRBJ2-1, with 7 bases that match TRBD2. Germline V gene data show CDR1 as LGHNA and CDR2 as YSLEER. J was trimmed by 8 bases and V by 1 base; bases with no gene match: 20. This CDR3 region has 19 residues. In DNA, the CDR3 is TGCGCCAGCAGCCAAGGGATCCTTTGGCGGGAGAACCCCACTTATGAGCAGTTCTTC. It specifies CASSQGILWRENPTYEQFF.

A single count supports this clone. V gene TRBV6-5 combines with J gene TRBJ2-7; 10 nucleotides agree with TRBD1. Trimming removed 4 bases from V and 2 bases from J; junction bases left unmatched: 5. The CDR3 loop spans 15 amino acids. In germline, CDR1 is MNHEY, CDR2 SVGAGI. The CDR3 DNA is TGTGCCAGCAGTTCCCCCGGGACAGGGGCCTACGAGCAGTACTTC. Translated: CASSSPGTGAYEQYF.